The present T cell receptor beta chain was sequenced within a study of blood T cell repertoires in COVID-19. For the study at large: The United States, Italy and Spain provided the acute and convalescent COVID-19 samples. PBMCs, B-cell-depleted T cells, or T cells provided the cDNA or gDNA that made up the material.

V was pared by 0 bases and J by 1 base, with 7 bases between. Per germline, CDR1 KGHSH and CDR2 LQKENI. The CDR3 runs 15 residues. The study drew participants aged roughly 18 to 89 years from 20 to 30 US areas. Self-reported history from a screening survey and questionnaire set each donor's cohort. TCRdb's table, derived via immunoSEQ multiplex PCR, lists solely in-frame clones and lacks some. Altogether 400,000 to 500,000 clones are present, more than 70% being singletons, with the ten largest covering 1.4% to 1.5%. This chain uses TRBV18 with TRBJ1-5; TRBD1 is a possible D gene (6 bases). The sequenced sample consisted of PBMCs or T cells enriched from blood (not recorded which). The sequence was collected from a woman aged 18-29 years who had been exposed to COVID-19. The DNA of the CDR3 is TGTGCCAGCTCACCACCAACAGGGAGCAATCAGCCCCAGCATTTT. This translates into CASSPPTGSNQPQHF.